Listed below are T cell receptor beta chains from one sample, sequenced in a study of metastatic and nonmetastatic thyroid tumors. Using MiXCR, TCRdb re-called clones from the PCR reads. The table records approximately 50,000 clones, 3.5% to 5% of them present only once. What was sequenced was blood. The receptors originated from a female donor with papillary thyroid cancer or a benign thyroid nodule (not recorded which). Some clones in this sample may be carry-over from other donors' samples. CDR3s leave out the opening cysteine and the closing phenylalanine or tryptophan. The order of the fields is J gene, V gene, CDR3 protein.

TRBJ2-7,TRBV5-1,ASSLAVVSYEQY
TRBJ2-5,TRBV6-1,ASKTPGGQETQY
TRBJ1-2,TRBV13,ASSLGRGGEDGYT
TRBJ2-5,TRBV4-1,ASSQGQFGPQETQY
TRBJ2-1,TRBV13,ASRKGAYNEQF
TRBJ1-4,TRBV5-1,ASTLGDTGPGEKLF
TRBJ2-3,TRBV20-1,SARKSAGQTTDTQY
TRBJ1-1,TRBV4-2,ASSQDYRRDTEAF
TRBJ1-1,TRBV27,ASSLEGFSEAF
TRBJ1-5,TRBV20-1,SARDLSGGPSQPQH
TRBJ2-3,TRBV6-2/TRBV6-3,ASEYLKKASGRTDTQY
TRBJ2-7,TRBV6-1,ASRADRSSYEQY
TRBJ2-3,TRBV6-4,ASSVRGSADTQY